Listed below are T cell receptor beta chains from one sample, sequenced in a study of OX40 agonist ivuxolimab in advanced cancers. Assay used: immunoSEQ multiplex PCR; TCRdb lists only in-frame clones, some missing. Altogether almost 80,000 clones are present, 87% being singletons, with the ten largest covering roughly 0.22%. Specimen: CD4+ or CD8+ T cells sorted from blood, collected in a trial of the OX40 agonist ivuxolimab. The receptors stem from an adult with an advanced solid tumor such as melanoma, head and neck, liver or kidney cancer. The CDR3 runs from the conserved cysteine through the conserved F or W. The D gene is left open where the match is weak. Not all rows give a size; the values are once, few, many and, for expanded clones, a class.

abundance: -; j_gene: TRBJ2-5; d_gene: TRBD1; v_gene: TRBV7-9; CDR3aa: CASSRQGGETQYF; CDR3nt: TGTGCCAGCAGCCGACAGGGCGGGGAGACCCAGTACTTC
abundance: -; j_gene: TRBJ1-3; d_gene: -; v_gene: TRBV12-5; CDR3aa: CASGLGPVSGNTIYF; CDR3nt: TGTGCTAGTGGTTTGGGGCCCGTTTCTGGAAACACCATATATTTT
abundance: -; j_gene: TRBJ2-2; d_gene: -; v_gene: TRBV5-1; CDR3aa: CASSLTAGGTGELFF; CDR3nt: TGCGCCAGCAGCTTAACGGCAGGTGGGACCGGGGAGCTGTTTTTT
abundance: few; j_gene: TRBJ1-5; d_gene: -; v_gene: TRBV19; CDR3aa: CASSIDRGVSQPQHF; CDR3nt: TGTGCCAGTAGTATAGATCGGGGTGTAAGTCAGCCCCAGCATTTT
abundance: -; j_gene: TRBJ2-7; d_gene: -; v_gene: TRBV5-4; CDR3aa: CASSLDQRSSYEQYF; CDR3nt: TGTGCCAGCAGCTTGGATCAGCGAAGCTCCTACGAGCAGTACTTC
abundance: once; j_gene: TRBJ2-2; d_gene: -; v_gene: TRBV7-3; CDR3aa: CASSLGGRRGTGELFF; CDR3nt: TGTGCCAGCAGCTTAGGTGGTCGGCGCGGCACCGGGGAGCTGTTTTTT
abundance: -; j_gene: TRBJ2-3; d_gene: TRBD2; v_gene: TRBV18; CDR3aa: CASSPSGASTDTQYF; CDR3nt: TGTGCCAGCTCACCTAGCGGGGCAAGCACAGATACGCAGTATTTT
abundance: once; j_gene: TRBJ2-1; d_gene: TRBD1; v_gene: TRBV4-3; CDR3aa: CASSQDGRTGANEQFF; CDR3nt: TGCGCCAGCAGCCAAGATGGAAGGACAGGGGCCAATGAGCAGTTCTTC
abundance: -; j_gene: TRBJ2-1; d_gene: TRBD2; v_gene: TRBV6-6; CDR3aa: CASSYLTGLAVNEQFF; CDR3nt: TGTGCCAGCAGTTACCTGACGGGACTAGCGGTGAATGAGCAGTTCTTC
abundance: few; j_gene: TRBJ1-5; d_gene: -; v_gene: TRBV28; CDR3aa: CASSPPRAGSGGGNQPQHF; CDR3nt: TGTGCCAGCAGTCCTCCAAGAGCGGGGAGTGGAGGCGGCAATCAGCCCCAGCATTTT
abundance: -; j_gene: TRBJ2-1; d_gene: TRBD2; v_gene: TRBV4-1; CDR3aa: CASSQEATSGRNEQFF; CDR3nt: TGCGCCAGCAGCCAAGAAGCGACTAGCGGGAGGAATGAGCAGTTCTTC
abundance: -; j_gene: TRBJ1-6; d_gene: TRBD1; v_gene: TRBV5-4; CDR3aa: CASSLAGGGDRGPLHF; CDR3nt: TGTGCCAGCAGCTTGGCCGGAGGTGGGGACAGGGGGCCCCTCCACTTT
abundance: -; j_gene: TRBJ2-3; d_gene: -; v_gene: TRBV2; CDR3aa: CASSETSSGTDTQYF; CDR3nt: TGTGCCAGCAGTGAAACGTCTAGCGGCACAGATACGCAGTATTTT
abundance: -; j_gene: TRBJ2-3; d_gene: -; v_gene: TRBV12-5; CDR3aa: CASVTTSGRPGDTQYF; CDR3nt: TGTGCTAGCGTCACTACTTCCGGGAGACCGGGTGATACGCAGTATTTT
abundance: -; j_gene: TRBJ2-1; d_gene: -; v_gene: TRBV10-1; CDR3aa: CASSDGGKHNEQFF; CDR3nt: TGCGCCAGCAGTGACGGCGGGAAACACAATGAGCAGTTCTTC
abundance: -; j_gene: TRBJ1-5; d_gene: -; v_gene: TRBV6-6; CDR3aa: CASRNLDQPQHF; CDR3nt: TGTGCCAGCAGGAATCTGGATCAGCCCCAGCATTTT
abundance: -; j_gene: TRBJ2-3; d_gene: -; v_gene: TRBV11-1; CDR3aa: CASSLGGRTQYF; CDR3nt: TGTGCCAGCAGCTTGGGGGGTCGGACGCAGTATTTT
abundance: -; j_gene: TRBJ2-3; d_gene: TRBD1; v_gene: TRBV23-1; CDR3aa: CASSQKDRETTDTQYF; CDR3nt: TGCGCCAGCAGTCAAAAGGACAGGGAGACGACAGATACGCAGTATTTT
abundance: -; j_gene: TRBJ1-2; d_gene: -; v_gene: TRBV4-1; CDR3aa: CASSQDDYGYTF; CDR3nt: TGCGCCAGCAGCCAAGATGACTATGGCTACACCTTC
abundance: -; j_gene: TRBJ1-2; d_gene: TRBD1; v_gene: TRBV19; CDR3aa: CASSRRTGTGNYGYTF; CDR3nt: TGTGCCAGTAGCCGTAGGACAGGGACCGGCAACTATGGCTACACCTTC
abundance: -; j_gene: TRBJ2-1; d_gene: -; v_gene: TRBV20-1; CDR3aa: CSAWTEKQFF; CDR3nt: TGCAGTGCGTGGACAGAGAAGCAGTTCTTC
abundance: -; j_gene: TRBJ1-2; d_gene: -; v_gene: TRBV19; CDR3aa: CASSVRSRPNYGYTF; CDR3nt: TGTGCCAGTAGTGTTCGATCGAGGCCGAACTATGGCTACACCTTC
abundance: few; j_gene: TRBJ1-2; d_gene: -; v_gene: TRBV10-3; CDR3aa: CAISERGSLGYTF; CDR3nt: TGTGCCATCAGTGAGAGGGGAAGCTTAGGCTACACCTTC
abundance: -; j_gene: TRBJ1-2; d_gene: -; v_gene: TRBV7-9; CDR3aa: CASSPAPSDKTNYGYTF; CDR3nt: TGTGCCAGCAGCCCCGCCCCCTCTGACAAAACTAACTATGGCTACACCTTC
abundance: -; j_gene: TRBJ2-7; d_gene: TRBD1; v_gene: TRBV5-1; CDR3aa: CASSRQGNEQYF; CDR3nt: TGCGCCAGCAGCCGACAGGGGAACGAGCAGTACTTC
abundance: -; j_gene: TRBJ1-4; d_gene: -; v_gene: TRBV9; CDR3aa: CASSVGAGRLDEKLFF; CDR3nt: TGTGCCAGCAGCGTAGGGGCAGGGAGGTTAGACGAAAAACTGTTTTTT
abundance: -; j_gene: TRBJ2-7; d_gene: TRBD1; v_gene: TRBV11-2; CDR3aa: CASSLRDSPYEQYF; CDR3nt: TGTGCCAGCAGCCTCCGGGACAGTCCCTACGAGCAGTACTTC
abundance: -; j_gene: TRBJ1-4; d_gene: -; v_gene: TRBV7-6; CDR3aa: CASSLVGRATNEKLFF; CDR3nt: TGTGCCAGCAGCTTAGTCGGCAGAGCAACTAATGAAAAACTGTTTTTT
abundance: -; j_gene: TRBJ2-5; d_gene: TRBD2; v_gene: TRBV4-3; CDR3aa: CASSQDAAGGGETQYF; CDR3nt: TGCGCCAGCAGCCAAGATGCAGCGGGGGGGGGAGAGACCCAGTACTTC
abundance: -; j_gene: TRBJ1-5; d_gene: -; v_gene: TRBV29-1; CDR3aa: CSVKGGGAGGNQPQHF; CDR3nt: TGCAGCGTTAAAGGCGGGGGGGCGGGGGGCAATCAGCCCCAGCATTTT
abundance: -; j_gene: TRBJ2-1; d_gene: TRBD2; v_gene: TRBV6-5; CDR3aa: CASSYALLAGNEQFF; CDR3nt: TGTGCCAGCAGTTACGCCTTACTAGCGGGAAATGAGCAGTTCTTC
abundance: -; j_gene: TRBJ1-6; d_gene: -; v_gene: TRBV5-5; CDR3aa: CASSNRQSYSPLHF; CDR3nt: TGTGCCAGCAGCAACCGACAGTCCTATAGCCCCCTCCACTTT
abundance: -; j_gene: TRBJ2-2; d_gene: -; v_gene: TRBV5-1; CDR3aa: CASNHGDLNTGELFF; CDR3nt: TGCGCCAGCAACCACGGTGATTTGAACACCGGGGAGCTGTTTTTT
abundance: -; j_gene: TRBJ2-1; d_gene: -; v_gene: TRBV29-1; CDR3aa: CSVPKVGEQFF; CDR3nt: TGCAGCGTGCCCAAGGTTGGCGAGCAGTTCTTC
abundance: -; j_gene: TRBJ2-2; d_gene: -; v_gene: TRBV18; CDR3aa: CASSPLTTGNTGELFF; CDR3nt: TGTGCCAGCTCACCCCTGACGACAGGGAACACCGGGGAGCTGTTTTTT
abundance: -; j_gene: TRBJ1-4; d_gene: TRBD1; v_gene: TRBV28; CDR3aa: CASSLTGTGDEKLFF; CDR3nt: TGTGCCAGCAGCCTCACCGGGACAGGGGACGAAAAACTGTTTTTT
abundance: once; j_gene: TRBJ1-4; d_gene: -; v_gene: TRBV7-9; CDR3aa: CASSLASGNEKLFF; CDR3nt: TGTGCCAGCAGCTTAGCTTCCGGTAATGAAAAACTGTTTTTT
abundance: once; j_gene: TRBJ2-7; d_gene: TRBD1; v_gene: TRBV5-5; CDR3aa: CASSSTGVGEQYF; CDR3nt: TGTGCCAGCAGCTCGACAGGGGTAGGCGAGCAGTACTTC
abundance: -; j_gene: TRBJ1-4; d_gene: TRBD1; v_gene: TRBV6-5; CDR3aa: CASSYPGQPEKLFF; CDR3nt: TGTGCCAGCAGTTACCCGGGACAGCCTGAAAAACTGTTTTTT
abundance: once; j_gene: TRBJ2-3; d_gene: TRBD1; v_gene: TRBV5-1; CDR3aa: CASRPGTGDRVTQYF; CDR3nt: TGCGCCAGCCGCCCCGGGACAGGGGACAGGGTTACGCAGTATTTT
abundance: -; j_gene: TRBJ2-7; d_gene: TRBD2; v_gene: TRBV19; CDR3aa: CASSTLRPGLAGYEQYF; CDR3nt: TGTGCCAGTAGTACTCTCCGACCCGGACTAGCGGGATACGAGCAGTACTTC
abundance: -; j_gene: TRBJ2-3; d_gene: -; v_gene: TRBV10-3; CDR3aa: CAISLESTDTQYF; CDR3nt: TGTGCCATCAGCCTAGAAAGCACAGATACGCAGTATTTT
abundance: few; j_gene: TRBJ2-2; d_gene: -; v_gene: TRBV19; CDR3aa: CASLKSASTGELFF; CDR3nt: TGTGCCAGCCTAAAGTCGGCGTCCACCGGGGAGCTGTTTTTT
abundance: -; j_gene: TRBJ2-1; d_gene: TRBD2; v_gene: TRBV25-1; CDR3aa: CASSEPGAKGLAKFF; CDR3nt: TGTGCCAGCAGTGAACCAGGGGCGAAAGGACTAGCGAAGTTCTTC
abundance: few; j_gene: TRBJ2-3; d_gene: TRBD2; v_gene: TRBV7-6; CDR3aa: CASSEEASGVRADTQYF; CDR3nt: TGTGCCAGCAGCGAAGAAGCTAGCGGGGTAAGGGCAGATACGCAGTATTTT
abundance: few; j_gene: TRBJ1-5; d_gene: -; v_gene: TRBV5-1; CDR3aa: CASSLSGPGQPQHF; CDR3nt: TGCGCCAGCAGCTTGTCAGGGCCGGGCCAGCCCCAGCATTTT
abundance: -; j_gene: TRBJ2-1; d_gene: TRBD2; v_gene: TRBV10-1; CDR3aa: CASGTGLAGDNEQFF; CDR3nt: TGCGCCAGCGGTACAGGACTAGCGGGAGACAATGAGCAGTTCTTC
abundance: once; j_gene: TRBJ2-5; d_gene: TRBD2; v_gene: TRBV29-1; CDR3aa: CSVGAGVETQYF; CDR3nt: TGCAGCGTGGGAGCGGGAGTTGAGACCCAGTACTTC
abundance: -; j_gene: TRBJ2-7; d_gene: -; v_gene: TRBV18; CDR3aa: CASSPPTGGQREQYF; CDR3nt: TGTGCCAGCTCACCACCTACAGGAGGGCAGCGGGAGCAGTACTTC
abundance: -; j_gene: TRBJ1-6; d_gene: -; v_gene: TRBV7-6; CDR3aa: CASSGDFTSPLHF; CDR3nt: TGTGCCAGCAGCGGGGACTTTACTTCACCCCTCCACTTT
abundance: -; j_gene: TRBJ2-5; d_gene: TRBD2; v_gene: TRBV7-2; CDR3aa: CASSLGLASGRVETQYF; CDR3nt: TGTGCCAGCAGCTTAGGTTTGGCTAGCGGGAGAGTGGAGACCCAGTACTTC